The clone carrying this T cell receptor (beta chain) has a handful of counts. Its cognate antigen is unknown. The source of the sample is a study of cytomegalovirus exposure and HLA in healthy donors. Amplification used 60 Vbeta primers and 13 Jbeta primers. TCRdb's copy holds only in-frame clones and misses some; the assay was immunoSEQ multiplex PCR. The sample yields over 100,000 clones, 50% to 75% seen once. CDR3 length: 13 amino acids. From germline, CDR1 is SEHNR and CDR2 FQNEAQ (reference sequence). Trimming removed 8 bases from V and 1 base from J, with 11 bases in between. Broader study findings: Earlier analysis yielded a pattern in which most TCR beta V segments were productive about 90% or about 30% of the time.

The TCR was taken from a woman in her 40s in good health and CMV-seropositive. V usage is TRBV7-9 and J usage is TRBJ1-1; no clear D gene. Sequencing was carried out using PBMCs. CDR3 bases: TGTGCCAGCGGTGTGGGAGGGAACACTGAAGCTTTCTTT. This encodes CASGVGGNTEAFF.